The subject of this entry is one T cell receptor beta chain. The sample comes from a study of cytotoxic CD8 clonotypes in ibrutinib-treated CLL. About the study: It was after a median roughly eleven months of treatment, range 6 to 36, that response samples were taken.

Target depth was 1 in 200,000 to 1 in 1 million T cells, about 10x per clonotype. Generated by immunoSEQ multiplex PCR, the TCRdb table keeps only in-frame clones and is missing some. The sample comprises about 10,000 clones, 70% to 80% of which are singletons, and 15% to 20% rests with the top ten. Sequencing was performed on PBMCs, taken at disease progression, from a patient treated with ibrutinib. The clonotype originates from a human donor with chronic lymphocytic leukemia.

This chain's CDR3 is CASSSRQGRNQPQHF. The CDR3 nucleotides are TGCGCCAGCAGCTCCCGACAGGGGCGGAATCAGCCCCAGCATTTT. The chain recombines TRBV5-1 with TRBJ1-5; the match to TRBD1 covers 8 bases. Germline-derived CDR1 and CDR2 are SGHRS and YFSETQ. There are 15 residues in the CDR3. V shed 3 bases, J shed 4 bases, and the junction held 6 bases outside the gene matches.